These T cell receptor beta chains were read from a single sample in a study of T cells in Graves' hyperthyroidism and ophthalmopathy. TCRdb re-called the multiplex PCR reads with MiXCR, one entry per CDR3 protein. The table records hundreds of thousands of distinct CDR3 sequences, 45% of them present only once. Sequenced material: peripheral blood or thyroid tissue (not recorded which). These receptors were taken from an adult man with Graves' disease, either hyperthyroidism or ophthalmopathy (not recorded which). CDR3s include the opening cysteine and the closing phenylalanine or tryptophan. D genes are given only for firm matches. Only part of the rows carry a size: once, few, many, or a class if the clone is expanded.

.	TRBV2	TRBJ1-5	.	TGTGCCACCTTAAGCGTAGCTAATCAGCCCCAGCATTTT	CATLSVANQPQHF
.	TRBV20-1	TRBJ1-3	TRBD1	TGCAGTGCTAGAGTTTTTTCGGACAGGGCATCCTCTGGAAACACCATATATTTT	CSARVFSDRASSGNTIYF
.	TRBV20-1	TRBJ1-1	.	TGCAGTGCTACCCAAAGGAGACCCGGGGAAACTGAAGCTTTCTTT	CSATQRRPGETEAFF
few	TRBV29-1	TRBJ2-2	TRBD1	TGCAGCGTAAGACAGGGGGCGGGAACCGGGGAGCTGTTTTTT	CSVRQGAGTGELFF
many	TRBV7-9	TRBJ1-5	.	TGTGCCAGCAGTTTAGCGCGAGATCAGCCCCAGCATTTT	CASSLARDQPQHF
many	TRBV29-1	TRBJ1-1	.	TGCAGCGTTGAAGTACAGGTAGGGAGAGTAGCTTTCTTT	CSVEVQVGRVAFF
few	TRBV6-5	TRBJ2-2	.	TGTGCCAGCAGTGAAACGGGAGACACCGGGGAGCTGTTTTTT	CASSETGDTGELFF
.	TRBV5-1	TRBJ1-1	TRBD1	TGCGCCAGCGTCCTCCGACAGGGAAGCACTGAAGCTTTCTTT	CASVLRQGSTEAFF
many	TRBV12-3/TRBV12-4	TRBJ1-1	.	TGTGCCAGCAGTTGGGACACTGAAGCTTTCTTT	CASSWDTEAFF
.	TRBV15	TRBJ1-1	.	TGTGCCACCAGCAGAGATCGTTTGGACGTTGAAGCTTTCTTT	CATSRDRLDVEAFF
.	TRBV7-9	TRBJ1-6	.	TGTGCCTGGAGCGCGGCAGGGGTGCATTCACCCCTCCACTTT	CAWSAAGVHSPLHF
.	TRBV7-9	TRBJ1-1	.	TGTGCCAGCAGCTTAAACATGGAAGCTTTCTTT	CASSLNMEAFF
.	TRBV4-2	TRBJ1-4	.	TGTGCCAGCAGCCAAGGGCGGGCTAATGAAAAACTGTTTTTT	CASSQGRANEKLFF
.	TRBV7-8	TRBJ1-2	.	TGTGCCAGCAGCTTAGGACAGTTTGGCTACACCTTC	CASSLGQFGYTF
.	TRBV24-1	TRBJ2-3	TRBD1	TGTGCCACCAGTGATTGGACAGGGAGGACAGATACGCAGTATTTT	CATSDWTGRTDTQYF
.	TRBV10-3	TRBJ2-3	.	TGTGCCATCAGCGGGTCCCACACAGATACGCAGTATTTT	CAISGSHTDTQYF
.	TRBV27	TRBJ2-7	TRBD1	TGTGCCAGCAGTTTATGGGACAGGGCTCACGAGCAGTACTTC	CASSLWDRAHEQYF
.	TRBV25-1	TRBJ1-5	TRBD1	TGTGCCAGCAGGACAGGGGGGTATCAGCCCCAGCATTTT	CASRTGGYQPQHF
.	TRBV7-9	TRBJ2-5	.	TGTGCCAGCAGCTTAGCTAGCGATGAGACCCAGTACTTC	CASSLASDETQYF
many	TRBV4-1	TRBJ2-6	.	TGCGCCAGCAGCCAAGTTGGGGCCAACGTCCTGACTTTC	CASSQVGANVLTF
.	TRBV29-1	TRBJ2-7	TRBD1	TGCAGCTTAGGGACAGCGAGCTCCTACGAGCAGTACTTC	CSLGTASSYEQYF
many	TRBV7-9	TRBJ1-2	.	TGTGCCAGCAGCGACACAGGGTTCGATGGCTACACCTTC	CASSDTGFDGYTF
.	TRBV2	TRBJ1-1	.	TGTGCCAGCATACCACAGGGTAACACTGAAGCTTTCTTT	CASIPQGNTEAFF
.	TRBV24-1	TRBJ2-5	TRBD1	TGTGCCACCAGTGATTCCTCAGGGGGAGACCAAGAGACCCAGTACTTC	CATSDSSGGDQETQYF
few	TRBV2	TRBJ1-1	TRBD1	TGCGCCAGCAGCTTGACTGGGACAGGGACGATCACTGAAGCTTTCTTT	CASSLTGTGTITEAFF
.	TRBV29-1	TRBJ1-4	.	TGCAGCGTTAGGGACGGGAATGAAAAACTGTTTTTT	CSVRDGNEKLFF
once	TRBV20-1	TRBJ2-5	TRBD1	TGCAGTGCTCCGAAGGGACAGGCCTACGAGACCCAGTACTTC	CSAPKGQAYETQYF
.	TRBV9	TRBJ2-2	.	TGTGCCAGCAGCCAGGACATCCGAAACACCGGGGAGCTGTTTTTT	CASSQDIRNTGELFF